One TCR beta chain is described in this entry. TCRdb's copy holds only in-frame clones and misses some; the assay was immunoSEQ multiplex PCR. The table lists 150,000 to 200,000 clones, about 92% of them singletons. The data were taken from a study of T cell responses to AZD1222 COVID-19 vaccine. The germline CDR1 and CDR2 sequences are SNHLY and FYNNEI. V lost 11 bases and J lost 2, with 12 bases in between. CDR3 length: 12 amino acids. V and J are TRBV2 and TRBJ2-5; D unresolved. The material sequenced was peripheral blood, taken on day 0 of AZD1222 vaccination. The TCR originated in an adult in good health. CDR3: CAGNERQETQYF. The CDR3 bases are TGTGCCGGCAATGAACGGCAAGAGACCCAGTACTTC.